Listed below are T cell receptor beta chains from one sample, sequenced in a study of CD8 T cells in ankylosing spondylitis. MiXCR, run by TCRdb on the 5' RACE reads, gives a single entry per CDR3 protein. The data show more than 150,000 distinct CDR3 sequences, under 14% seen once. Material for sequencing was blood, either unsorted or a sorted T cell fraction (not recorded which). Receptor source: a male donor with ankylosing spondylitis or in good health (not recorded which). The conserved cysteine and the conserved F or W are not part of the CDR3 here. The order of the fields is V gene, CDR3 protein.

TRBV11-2 ASSFKWARDTQY
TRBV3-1 ASSQEEIRIQETQY
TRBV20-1 SARDPFGQGKPLEAF
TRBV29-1 SVITGTDYGYT
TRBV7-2 ASSLEGGTGYYEQY
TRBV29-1 SVPGQQSSSYNEQF
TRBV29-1 SVAVSPDTQY
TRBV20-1 SGRRLGTEAF
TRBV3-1 ASSQVPRGTGELF
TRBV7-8 ASSLGGGANEQF
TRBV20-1 SASAIGESRTPLH
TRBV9 ASSVSTGVQETQY
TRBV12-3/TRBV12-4 ASSFRTGGHGYT
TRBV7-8 ASSGSGIPSYNEQF
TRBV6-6 ASSYSGQGQAF
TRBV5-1 ASSLALGQETQY
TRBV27 ASSWQGYTDTQY
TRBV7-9 ASSSSGTPYEQY
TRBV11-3 ASSLTALAAGELF
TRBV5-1 ASSLSGRALDEQF
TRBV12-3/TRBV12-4 ASSFRRDGEKLF
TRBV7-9 ASSLPQGVNTEAF
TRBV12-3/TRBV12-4 ASSNPPQETQY
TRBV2 ASSVGPGQGAYEQY
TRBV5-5 ASSLEVGAGVAETQY